This is a list of T cell receptor beta chains from one sample in a study of shared clonotypes between healthy human individuals. Generated by immunoSEQ multiplex PCR, the TCRdb table keeps only in-frame clones and is missing some. The data contain about 1 million clones, around 76% of them singletons. Sequencing used memory CD4+ T cells sorted from blood. The receptors were sampled from a young man in good health. CDR3s include the opening cysteine and the closing phenylalanine or tryptophan. D genes are given only for firm matches. For some rows the clone size is stated as once, few or many, or as a class when expanded; others skip it.

>TRBJ2-5|13|TRBV10-3|few|TRBD1
TGTGCCACCCGGGACAGTAACCAAGAGACCCAGTACTTC
CATRDSNQETQYF
>TRBJ2-7|17|TRBV9|.|.
TGTGCCAGCAGCGTAGGGGACCTAACTTTTAGGTCCTACGAGCAGTACTTC
CASSVGDLTFRSYEQYF
>TRBJ2-2|14|TRBV30|.|.
TGTGCCTGGAGCGCCGGGATACACACCGGGGAGCTGTTTTTT
CAWSAGIHTGELFF
>TRBJ2-5|16|TRBV5-5|.|.
TGTGCCAGCAGCACCCGGGCCGTAAGGGCCCAAGAGACCCAGTACTTC
CASSTRAVRAQETQYF
>TRBJ1-3|13|TRBV6-6|.|.
TGTGCCAGCATACCTACGCTTTCGAACACCATATATTTT
CASIPTLSNTIYF
>TRBJ1-1|12|TRBV30|few|.
TGTGCCTGGAGTCAGGGGCAGAAGGGGACTTTCTTT
CAWSQGQKGTFF
>TRBJ2-1|16|TRBV6-5|.|.
TGTGCCAGCAGTTACGGGCGGACTATGCAGACAGATGAGCAGTTCTTC
CASSYGRTMQTDEQFF
>TRBJ2-7|15|TRBV5-8|.|TRBD2
TGTGCCAGCAGCTGGCAGGCCAGCGGGAGAGCCGAGCAGTACTTC
CASSWQASGRAEQYF
>TRBJ1-4|14|TRBV7-9|.|.
TGTGCCAGCAGCTTATACAGCAATAATGAAAAACTGTTTTTT
CASSLYSNNEKLFF
>TRBJ2-1|17|TRBV10-2|.|.
TGCGCCAGCAGTGAATTTCGGTCATACGACTCCTACAATGAGCAGTTCTTC
CASSEFRSYDSYNEQFF
>TRBJ1-6|15|TRBV7-2|.|TRBD1
TGCGCCAGCAGCCAAGAACCAGGGGGGATTTCACCCCTCCACTTT
CASSQEPGGISPLHF
>TRBJ1-4|13|TRBV11-2|.|.
TGTGCCAGCAGCTACTCTGCTAATGAAAAACTGTTTTTT
CASSYSANEKLFF
>TRBJ2-1|13|TRBV10-2|.|.
TGCGCCAGCAGTGGGCAGAGGTGGAATGAGCAGTTCTTC
CASSGQRWNEQFF
>TRBJ1-5|15|TRBV19|.|TRBD1
TGTGCCAGTAGTTTTAACCGGGACAGAGGACAGCCCCAGCATTTT
CASSFNRDRGQPQHF
>TRBJ1-2|13|TRBV7-2|.|.
TGTGCCAGCAGCTTAGAGGGTCAAAGAGGCTACACCTTC
CASSLEGQRGYTF
>TRBJ1-1|15|TRBV5-1|.|.
TGCGCCAGCACCGCCACTGGGGCCCAGAACACTGAAGCTTTCTTT
CASTATGAQNTEAFF
>TRBJ2-7|16|TRBV7-9|.|.
TGTGCCAGCAGCTTAGCTCAGGGAGGGCACAGGGACGAGCAGTACTTC
CASSLAQGGHRDEQYF
>TRBJ2-3|19|TRBV6-1|once|.
TGTGCCAGCAGTGAAGCTGCAACTCTCTGGGGGGCTTCCACAGATACGCAGTATTTT
CASSEAATLWGASTDTQYF
>TRBJ2-1|15|TRBV28|.|TRBD2
TGTGCCAGCAGTTTGGGTAGCGGGGGTCAGGGTGAGCAGTTCTTC
CASSLGSGGQGEQFF
>TRBJ2-2|15|TRBV19|.|.
TGTGCCAGTAGTATGGGAGGGGGAGGCACCGGGGAGCTGTTTTTT
CASSMGGGGTGELFF
>TRBJ1-1|15|TRBV19|.|.
TGTGCCAGTAGGGAACCGGGGGGGTCTGAGACTGAAGCTTTCTTT
CASREPGGSETEAFF
>TRBJ2-3|17|TRBV13|.|TRBD2
TGTGCCAGCAGCTTTCGACTAGCGGGGGTGGGTCAAGATACGCAGTATTTT
CASSFRLAGVGQDTQYF
>TRBJ2-5|13|TRBV6-1|.|TRBD1
TGTGCCAGCAGCGGACAGGGGCAAGAGACCCAGTACTTC
CASSGQGQETQYF
>TRBJ1-2|16|TRBV4-1|.|.
TGCGCCAGCAGCCAAGGTCGTTTTTCGGATAACTATGGCTACACCTTC
CASSQGRFSDNYGYTF
>TRBJ1-1|15|TRBV10-3|.|TRBD1
TGTGCCATCAGGATACGACAGGGTTTGGACACTGAAGCTTTCTTT
CAIRIRQGLDTEAFF
>TRBJ2-1|16|TRBV7-9|.|.
TGTGCCAGCAGCGAGGGGCGGTGGGCTGGAGAGGATGAGCAGTTCTTC
CASSEGRWAGEDEQFF
>TRBJ2-1|14|TRBV7-2|.|.
TGTGCCAGCAGCTTAGGCCTTAGGACGGAAAAGCAGTTCTTC
CASSLGLRTEKQFF
>TRBJ2-7|19|TRBV12-5|few|TRBD1
TGTGCTAGTGGTCCAGGGACAGGCATGGCCGGACTTACACTCTACGAGCAGTACTTC
CASGPGTGMAGLTLYEQYF
>TRBJ2-1|16|TRBV9|.|.
TGTGCCAGCACCCCCGGGGCGGAGACCGGCTACAATGAGCAGTTCTTC
CASTPGAETGYNEQFF
>TRBJ2-7|13|TRBV5-6|once|.
TGTGCCAGCAGCTTGGCAGGACCCTACGAGCAGTACTTC
CASSLAGPYEQYF
>TRBJ1-2|13|TRBV29-1|once|TRBD1
TGCAGCGTTGAAGAAGGGGGCAGCTATGGCTACACCTTC
CSVEEGGSYGYTF
>TRBJ1-4|15|TRBV11-2|.|TRBD1
TGTGCCAGCACTCTCCTGGCAGGGGGAAGGGAAAAACTGTTTTTT
CASTLLAGGREKLFF
>TRBJ2-7|15|TRBV4-3|.|.
TGCGCCAGCAGCCAAGATAGGGCCCAACTCTACGAGCAGTACTTC
CASSQDRAQLYEQYF
>TRBJ1-5|12|TRBV5-8|.|.
TGTGCCAGCAGCTTAGTAAATCAGCCCCAGCATTTT
CASSLVNQPQHF
>TRBJ2-5|15|TRBV11-2|once|TRBD1
TGTGCCAGCAGCTTAGACGGGACAGGTCAAGAGACCCAGTACTTC
CASSLDGTGQETQYF
>TRBJ2-1|15|TRBV6-1|few|TRBD2
TGTGCCAGCATCGGCGGACTAGCGGGAGGGTACGAGCAGTTCTTC
CASIGGLAGGYEQFF
>TRBJ2-7|15|TRBV5-1|.|TRBD2
TGCGCCAGCAGCTCCCGGCTAGCGGGGGCCTACGAGCAGTACTTC
CASSSRLAGAYEQYF
>TRBJ2-5|16|TRBV9|.|.
TGTGCCAGCAGCGTAGAGGGGTATTTGGGCCAAGAGACCCAGTACTTC
CASSVEGYLGQETQYF
>TRBJ2-2|17|TRBV4-3|.|.
TGCGCCAGCAGCCAAGGTCTCGGAGCCGGAGGGACCGGGGAGCTGTTTTTT
CASSQGLGAGGTGELFF
>TRBJ1-1|14|TRBV19|many|.
TGTGCCAGTATCGCCCCTGGGGGCCGCACTGAAGCTTTCTTT
CASIAPGGRTEAFF
>TRBJ1-5|15|TRBV15|.|.
TGTGCCACCAGCAGAGCTGGTATGAGGGATCAGCCCCAGCATTTT
CATSRAGMRDQPQHF
>TRBJ2-2|17|TRBV9|.|TRBD2
TGTGCCAGCAGCGTCACTAGCGGGAGGAGTGGCGCCGGGGAGCTGTTTTTT
CASSVTSGRSGAGELFF
>TRBJ2-5|14|TRBV14|few|.
TGTGCCAGCAGCCAAGCGCGCCAACGGGAGACCCAGTACTTC
CASSQARQRETQYF
>TRBJ1-2|11|TRBV20-1|.|.
TGCAGTGCTAGAGGGCGTATGGGCTACACCTTC
CSARGRMGYTF
>TRBJ2-3|13|TRBV2|.|.
TGTGCCAGCAGTGTCGGCCTCACAGATACGCAGTATTTT
CASSVGLTDTQYF
>TRBJ2-7|14|TRBV7-2|once|.
TGTGCCAGCAGCCTCGGGCCGTCCGGCTACGAGCAGTACTTC
CASSLGPSGYEQYF